This TCR beta chain appears in the sequencing data of a study of blood T cell repertoires in COVID-19. Study in general: There were acute and convalescent COVID-19 samples, and they came from the United States, Italy and Spain. The analysed material was cDNA or gDNA that came from T cells, B-cell-depleted T cells, or PBMCs.

The CDR3 length is 19 residues. Trimming cost V 7 bases and J 6 bases; bases outside gene matches: 26. Germline CDR1 GTSNPN, CDR2 SVGIG (reference sequence). How the authors handled the data: Reference gene primer amplification in the assay estimated nucleated cell counts. Assay: immunoSEQ multiplex PCR; the TCRdb copy retains only in-frame clones and omits some. Clone size and the V and J calls come from that table; the DNA yielded D and trimming. The data contain about 97,000 clones, roughly nine tenths of them singletons. This chain joins TRBV30 and TRBJ1-1; 10 positions match TRBD1. This TCR came from a man over 45 with acute or convalescent COVID-19. Input material: peripheral blood. CDR3 sequence reads: CAYQDRGQLHAKGEAEAFF. The DNA of the CDR3 is TGTGCCTACCAAGACAGGGGGCAATTACACGCTAAGGGGGAGGCTGAAGCTTTCTTT.